Presented here are 24 T cell receptor beta chains from one specimen sequenced in a study of T cells in Graves' hyperthyroidism and ophthalmopathy. RNA transcripts were the template for amplifying TCR beta CDR3 regions. A first-round RT-PCR of the TCR CDR3 used the HTBI primer set. TCRdb reprocessed the multiplex PCR reads with MiXCR, giving one entry per CDR3 protein. Of about 620,000 distinct CDR3 sequences in the sample, 16% were seen once. The sequencing sample was made of blood. Every receptor here comes from a woman in her 30s with Graves' hyperthyroidism.

This chain joins TRBV11-2 and TRBJ2-2; D not resolved. The CDR3 has 13 amino acids. V was pared by 5 bases and J by 4 bases, with 8 bases between. Germline loops: CDR1 SGHAT, CDR2 FQNNGV. The CDR3 region has the DNA TGTGCCAGCAGCGTTGGCGTCACCGGGGAGCTGTTTTTT. It specifies CASSVGVTGELFF.

The chain has TRBV11-2 and TRBJ1-3; D gene uncertain. Deletions cut 5 bases from V and 0 bases from J, with 11 bases between. The CDR3 is 15 amino acids. Per the germline V gene, CDR1 is SGHAT and CDR2 is FQNNGV. This chain's CDR3 is CASSGYEYSGNTIYF. The CDR3 DNA is TGTGCCAGCAGCGGTTATGAATACTCTGGAAACACCATATATTTT.

Ten or more counts support this clonotype. V usage is TRBV28 and J usage is TRBJ2-7; tentatively, D is TRBD1 (5 bases). The CDR3 has 13 residues. CDR1 and CDR2 (germline): MDHEN, SYDVKM. Trimming pared 4 bases from V and 7 bases from J, leaving 14 bases between. CDR3 protein: CASSYTPSGEQYF. The DNA for the CDR3 is TGTGCCAGCAGTTATACCCCCTCAGGGGAGCAGTACTTC.

There are a few counts of this clonotype. The V call is TRBV18, the J call TRBJ2-7, with D perhaps matching TRBD1 (5 bases). The V end lost 2 bases, the J end lost 5 bases, and 16 bases lay between the germline ends. The germline V gene encodes CDR1 KGHSH and CDR2 LQKENI. CDR3 size: 15 residues. The CDR3 region is CASSPSALAQDEQYF. The CDR3 DNA sequence: TGTGCCAGCTCACCATCCGCGCTCGCACAGGACGAGCAGTACTTC.

This sequence joins TRBV5-6 and TRBJ2-7; 9 bases are shared with TRBD1. There are 15 residues in the CDR3. The germline V gene has CDR1 SGHDT and CDR2 YYEEEE. Unmatched junction bases numbered 8, after V lost 0 bases and J lost 7 bases. The CDR3 protein is CASSLDGTGYEEQYF. Written as DNA, the CDR3 is TGTGCCAGCAGCTTGGACGGGACAGGGTATGAAGAGCAGTACTTC.

V usage is TRBV30 and J usage is TRBJ1-1, with 7 bases that match TRBD1. The CDR3 has 17 amino acids. Germline V gene data show CDR1 as GTSNPN and CDR2 as SVGIG (reference sequence). The V gene end was trimmed by 4 bases and the J gene end by 4 bases; junction bases not matched to a gene: 18. The CDR3 is CAWNPGARGSLSTEAFF. The DNA of the CDR3 is TGTGCCTGGAACCCTGGGGCCAGGGGGTCTCTCAGCACTGAAGCTTTCTTT.

The chain employs TRBV27 and TRBJ1-1; 8 bases match TRBD1. Germline V gene data show CDR1 as MNHEY and CDR2 as SMNVEV (reference sequence). The CDR3 runs 12 residues. J lost 10 bases, V lost 5 bases, and 6 bases had no gene match. CDR3: CASSINRGRAFF. In nucleotides, the CDR3 is TGTGCCAGCAGTATTAACAGGGGGAGAGCTTTCTTT.

The chain links TRBV29-1 to TRBJ2-1; no clear D gene. Germline-derived CDR1 and CDR2 are SQVTM and ANQGSEA. The CDR3 has 13 residues. V was pared by 3 bases and J by 6 bases, with 12 bases between. The CDR3 loop reads CSVDIWQTNEQFF. CDR3 coding DNA: TGCAGCGTTGATATTTGGCAGACCAATGAGCAGTTCTTC.

This clonotype is a singleton in its sample. This clone may be a read error of a much larger clone one base away. V and J are TRBV6-1 and TRBJ2-7, with no clear D. Germline CDR1 MNHNS, CDR2 SASEGT. The CDR3 extends over 15 amino acids. The CDR3: CASIIGSSGRYGQYF. For the CDR3, the DNA is TGTGCCAGCATCATCGGATCCTCGGGTCGGTACGGGCAGTACTTC.

CDR3: CASSVPGTAYEKLFF. The DNA for the CDR3 is TGTGCCAGCAGCGTCCCCGGGACAGCCTATGAAAAACTGTTTTTT. V is TRBV28 and J is TRBJ1-4, with TRBD1 matching 7 bases. The V segment lost 6 bases and the J segment 6 bases; nucleotides outside the gene matches: 10. The germline V gene encodes CDR1 MDHEN and CDR2 SYDVKM. CDR3 size: 15 residues.

This clonotype was recorded at least ten times. The rearrangement links TRBV2 to TRBJ1-2; 9 bases line up with TRBD1. CDR1 and CDR2 (germline): SNHLY, FYNNEI. The CDR3 sequence is 14 residues long. The V and J ends lost 3 bases and 8 bases, in that order; junction bases with no gene match: 7. DNA for the CDR3: TGTGCCAGCAGTGATCCCGGACAGGGGACGGGCTACACCTTC. Protein sequence: CASSDPGQGTGYTF. Together with reference TRBV2 and TRBJ1-2, the CDR3 gives the full variable domain: EPEVTQTPSHQVTQMGQEVILRCVPISNHLYFYWYRQILGQKVEFLVSFYNNEISEKSEIFDDQFSVERPDGSNFTLKIRSTKLEDSAMYFCASSDPGQGTGYTFGSGTRLTVV.

V and J are TRBV15 and TRBJ1-4; 8 bases match TRBD1. This CDR3 has 14 residues. J lost 8 bases, V lost 5 bases, and 7 bases had no gene match. The germline gives CDR1 LNHNV, CDR2 YYDKDF (reference sequence). The CDR3 nucleotides are TGTGCCACCAGCGGGGACAGGCGGGGGGAAAAACTGTTTTTT. This translates into CATSGDRRGEKLFF.

This sequence joins TRBV5-4 and TRBJ2-1, with 10 bases aligning to TRBD2. This CDR3 spans 19 amino acids. The J segment lost 6 bases and the V segment lost 4 bases, leaving 19 bases of the junction unmatched. Germline V lookup: CDR1 SGHNT, CDR2 YYREEE (reference sequence). In DNA, the CDR3 is TGTGCCAGCAGCCCCGGTCCGGGACTAGCGTCCCAGACCCTCAATGAGCAGTTCTTC. It codes for CASSPGPGLASQTLNEQFF. The full variable domain, completed using reference TRBV5-4 and TRBJ2-1, is ETGVTQSPTHLIKTRGQQVTLRCSSQSGHNTVSWYQQALGQGPQFIFQYYREEENGRGNFPPRFSGLQFPNYSSELNVNALELDDSALYLCASSPGPGLASQTLNEQFFGPGTRLTVL.

This clonotype was counted ten times or more. In nucleotides, the CDR3 is TGTGCCAGCCGAAGGGGGCAGGGGGACGAGCAGTACTTC. It specifies CASRRGQGDEQYF. The genes are TRBV6-1 and TRBJ2-7, with 7 positions matching TRBD1. Trimming took 8 bases from V and 5 from J; bases not matched to a gene: 9. Germline CDR1 MNHNS, CDR2 SASEGT. This CDR3 is built from 13 residues.

In its sample, this clonotype was seen once. The chain couples TRBV6-5 to TRBJ1-1; 8 positions agree with TRBD1. Per germline, CDR1 MNHEY and CDR2 SVGAGI. V shed 0 bases and J 5 bases; nucleotides not matched to a gene: 8. CDR3 length: 16 amino acids. Here the CDR3 reads CASSYSPSGGDTEAFF. DNA of the CDR3: TGTGCCAGCAGTTACTCCCCCTCAGGGGGCGATACTGAAGCTTTCTTT.

The chain joins TRBV4-1 to TRBJ2-7; D is undetermined. The V gene lost 1 base and the J gene lost 1 base, with 8 bases spanning the gap. The CDR3 is 14 amino acids. Looked up from germline, CDR1 is MGHRA and CDR2 is YSYEKL. The CDR3 protein is CASSQVHGSYEQYF. CDR3 bases: TGCGCCAGCAGCCAAGTTCATGGGTCCTACGAGCAGTACTTC.

Ten or more counts support this clonotype. V is TRBV11-2 and J is TRBJ1-2; D gene uncertain. The CDR3 totals 14 residues. Germline CDR1 SGHAT, CDR2 FQNNGV. V lost 2 bases to trimming and J lost 7 bases, with 14 bases between them. DNA of the CDR3: TGTGCCAGCAGCTTATTTACCCGGGCCCCTGGCTACACCTTC. This sequence encodes CASSLFTRAPGYTF.

This clonotype was seen at least ten times. The chain has TRBV10-3 and TRBJ2-7, with 10 bases aligning to TRBD2. The V gene's germline CDR1 is ENHRY and CDR2 SYGVKD. The J segment lost 0 bases and the V segment lost 1 base, leaving 9 bases of the junction unmatched. The CDR3 has 18 residues. In DNA form, the CDR3 reads TGTGCCATCAGTGAGTGGGGACTAGCGACAAAATTCTCCTACGAGCAGTACTTC. This sequence encodes CAISEWGLATKFSYEQYF.

The rearrangement joins TRBV28 to TRBJ1-2; D not resolved. V lost 8 bases, J lost 3 bases, and 10 bases lay in between. CDR3 length: 12 residues. In germline, CDR1 is MDHEN, CDR2 SYDVKM. The CDR3 here is CASEEGDYGYTF. The CDR3 bases are TGTGCCAGCGAAGAGGGAGACTATGGCTACACCTTC.

This clonotype has ten or more counts. The germline gene is not matched at one end of the junction; a read error may be the cause. The V and J genes are TRBV5-1 and TRBJ1-1; no clear D gene. The CDR3 totals 13 residues. Germline V gene sequence: CDR1 SGHRS, CDR2 YFSETQ. CDR3 coding DNA: TGTGCCAGCAGCTTGGTCGCGAACACTGAAGCTTTCTTT. Translating it yields CASSLVANTEAFF.

Ten or more counts support this clonotype. V usage is TRBV7-9 and J usage is TRBJ1-1; TRBD1 matches at 7 bases. The junction had 3 bases not matched to a gene; V was cut back by 3 bases and J by 8 bases. Germline V lookup: CDR1 SEHNR, CDR2 FQNEAQ (reference sequence). The CDR3 runs 12 residues. The CDR3 DNA follows: TGTGCCAGCAGCTTGGGGGACAGCGAAGCTTTCTTT. It codes for CASSLGDSEAFF.

This clonotype was detected many times. This chain joins TRBV20-1 and TRBJ2-3, with D tentatively TRBD2 (6 bases). Trimming left V 5 bases short and J 3 bases short, with 12 bases between. CDR1 DFQATT and CDR2 SNEGSKA come from the germline V gene (reference sequence). The CDR3 is made up of 13 amino acids. In DNA, the CDR3 is TGCAGTGCTGGCTCCGGGACTACAGATACGCAGTATTTT. Translating gives CSAGSGTTDTQYF.

The chain is built from TRBV6-1 and TRBJ2-3; possibly TRBD2 for D (6 bases). Trimming removed 3 bases from V and 5 bases from J, with 15 bases in between. The CDR3 runs to 15 residues. Germline values: CDR1 MNHNS, CDR2 SASEGT. CDR3 amino acids: CASSDGGRGVDTQYF. The CDR3 DNA is TGTGCCAGCAGTGATGGGGGGAGAGGGGTAGATACGCAGTATTTT.

The chain employs TRBV20-1 and TRBJ2-1, with TRBD2 as a possible D gene (5 bases). Per germline, CDR1 DFQATT and CDR2 SNEGSKA (reference sequence). This CDR3 region has 13 residues. The V end was cut by 3 bases, the J end by 8 bases, with 14 bases between. The CDR3: CSASDRGSYEQFF. The CDR3 nucleotides read TGCAGTGCTAGTGATCGGGGAAGCTATGAGCAGTTCTTC.